The rows below give T cell receptor beta chains drawn from one sample of a study of CD8 T cells in Susac syndrome. TCRdb redid the calling of the immunoSEQ multiplex PCR reads with MiXCR, one entry per CDR3 protein. The sample carries 150,000 to 200,000 distinct CDR3 sequences, over 75% recorded once. Sequencing was done on a sample of CD4+ T cells from PBMCs. These receptors were obtained from a human donor with Susac syndrome. The CDR3 runs from the conserved cysteine through the conserved F or W. A D gene is named only where the DNA matches it firmly. A clone size is listed for some rows: how often the clone was seen (once, few, many), or a class if it is expanded.

TRBJ1-6 TRBV9 NA NA TGTGCCAGCAGCGTAGAGGGCGGAAATAATTCACCCCTCCACTTT CASSVEGGNNSPLHF
TRBJ2-7 TRBV4-1 NA NA TGCGCCAGCAGCCAAGATCAGAGGGGGAATTACGAGCAGTACTTC CASSQDQRGNYEQYF
TRBJ2-7 TRBV20-1 TRBD1 NA TGCAGTGCTAGAGATTTTGGCAGGGGGAGCTCCTACGAGCAGTACTTC CSARDFGRGSSYEQYF
TRBJ2-1 TRBV7-9 TRBD2 NA TGTGCCGGGTACCTAGCGGGGCTAAATGAGCAGTTCTTC CAGYLAGLNEQFF
TRBJ1-1 TRBV19 NA NA TGTGCCAGTAGAAGCCGAACAGGGAGGAACACTGAAGCTTTCTTT CASRSRTGRNTEAFF
TRBJ2-6 TRBV28 NA NA TGTGCCAGCAGCCAGGAGGCGGGGGCCAACGTCCTGACTTTC CASSQEAGANVLTF
TRBJ2-1 TRBV3-1 TRBD2 NA TGTGCCAGCAGCCAAGATCCCGGGGGGGCATCCTACAATGAGCAGTTCTTC CASSQDPGGASYNEQFF
TRBJ2-3 TRBV20-1 TRBD2 NA TGCAGTGCTAGAGATGGTAGCGGGGGGTGGGCAGATACGCAGTATTTT CSARDGSGGWADTQYF
TRBJ1-5 TRBV6-5 TRBD1 NA TGTGCCAGCAGACGGGGACAGTCCACAGGTCAGCCCCAGCATTTT CASRRGQSTGQPQHF
TRBJ2-7 TRBV9 TRBD2 NA TGTGCCAGCACCCTCGGACTAGCGGGGTCCGAGCAGTACTTC CASTLGLAGSEQYF
TRBJ2-5 TRBV12-3/TRBV12-4 NA once TGTGCCAGCAGTCTCATGGGGGGGGCAGAGACCCAGTACTTC CASSLMGGAETQYF
TRBJ1-5 TRBV12-3/TRBV12-4 TRBD1 NA TGTGCCAGCAGTCTGGGTAGGGACAGGGGAGTGAAGCCCCAGCATTTT CASSLGRDRGVKPQHF
TRBJ1-2 TRBV20-1 NA NA TGCAGTGCTGGTACAGGGACAGGCTACACCTTC CSAGTGTGYTF
TRBJ2-7 TRBV5-1 TRBD1 NA TGCGCCAGCAGCTTGGAGGGACAGAGCTCCTACGAGCAGTACTTC CASSLEGQSSYEQYF
TRBJ2-7 TRBV27 TRBD1 NA TGTGCCAGCAGGCGTCCGGGACAGGTCCCCTACGAGCAGTACTTC CASRRPGQVPYEQYF
TRBJ2-2 TRBV18 TRBD1 NA TGTGCCAGCTCACCAAGACAATTAGGGACAGCTCCAAACACCGGGGAGCTGTTTTTT CASSPRQLGTAPNTGELFF
TRBJ1-2 TRBV28 NA NA TGTGCCAGCACCCCCGAGAAGGGACCGAACTATGGCTACACCTTC CASTPEKGPNYGYTF
TRBJ1-3 TRBV30 NA NA TGTGCCTGGAGTGTAGCCGGGGACACCATATATTTT CAWSVAGDTIYF
TRBJ1-3 TRBV12-3/TRBV12-4 TRBD1 NA TGTGCCAGCAGTGACCTGACAGGGTCTGGAAACACCATATATTTT CASSDLTGSGNTIYF
TRBJ1-1 TRBV11-2 NA few TGTGCCAGCAGCCGACGGGGCGTCACTGAAGCTTTCTTT CASSRRGVTEAFF
TRBJ2-1 TRBV28 NA NA TGTGCCAGCAGTTTTGTGGGAGTAAATGAGCAGTTCTTC CASSFVGVNEQFF
TRBJ1-2 TRBV24-1 NA NA TGTGCCACCCCCCTTGGCCCGTATGGCTACACCTTC CATPLGPYGYTF
TRBJ2-7 TRBV7-6 NA NA TGTGCCAGCAGCCCCCAGCCAAGCTCCTACGAGCAGTACTTC CASSPQPSSYEQYF
TRBJ1-2 TRBV20-1 NA NA TGCAGTGCTGCTGATGGAAACTATGGCTACACCTTC CSAADGNYGYTF
TRBJ1-1 TRBV7-9 NA NA TGTGCCAGCAGCTTAGTTCATGAAGCTTTCTTT CASSLVHEAFF
TRBJ1-2 TRBV12-3/TRBV12-4 TRBD1 NA TGTGCCAGCAGTTTGGGGACAGGGGGGTATGGCTACACCTTC CASSLGTGGYGYTF
TRBJ1-2 TRBV4-1 NA NA TGCGCCAGCAGCCAAGGATCAGACTATGGCTACACCTTC CASSQGSDYGYTF
TRBJ1-1 TRBV15 NA once TGTGCCACCAGCACCGGACAGATAAACACTGAAGCTTTCTTT CATSTGQINTEAFF
TRBJ1-4 TRBV2 NA NA TGTGCCAGCACCTCCGTCTCAACTAATGAAAAACTGTTTTTT CASTSVSTNEKLFF
TRBJ2-7 TRBV7-8 NA few TGTGCCAGCAGCTTAGCTTCCGGAGCCGAGCAGTACTTC CASSLASGAEQYF
TRBJ2-1 TRBV3-1 TRBD2 NA TGTGCCAGCAGCCGACTAGCGTTCGATGAGCAGTTCTTC CASSRLAFDEQFF
TRBJ2-3 TRBV20-1 TRBD2 NA TGCAGTGCTAGAGCTAGCGGGGGAGGCCCAACAGATACGCAGTATTTT CSARASGGGPTDTQYF
TRBJ2-4 TRBV6-5 TRBD2 NA TGTGCCAGCAGTTTGGCCGGGACTAGCGGAGTTAAAGCCAAAAACATTCAGTACTTC CASSLAGTSGVKAKNIQYF
TRBJ2-7 TRBV19 NA NA TGTGCCAGTAGTAAGGACAGTTCCTACGAGCAGTACTTC CASSKDSSYEQYF
TRBJ1-4 TRBV28 TRBD1 once TGTGCCAGCAGTACATCGGGACAGGGGACCCCTGAAAAACTGTTTTTT CASSTSGQGTPEKLFF
TRBJ2-1 TRBV6-1 NA few TGTGCCAGCAGCCCCCCGCAACTGAGCTACAATGAGCAGTTCTTC CASSPPQLSYNEQFF
TRBJ2-1 TRBV29-1 TRBD1 NA TGCAGCGTAAAACAGGGGGCTAGCCGGAGGTCCTACAATGAGCAGTTCTTC CSVKQGASRRSYNEQFF
TRBJ2-1 TRBV9 NA NA TGTGCCAGCAGCTCGGACTATCCCGCAAATGAGCAGTTCTTC CASSSDYPANEQFF
TRBJ2-5 TRBV18 NA NA TGTGCCAGCTCAGGGGCGTTCCAAGAGACCCAGTACTTC CASSGAFQETQYF
TRBJ2-6 TRBV2 NA NA TGTGCCAGCACGGGATCTGGGGCCAACGTCCTGACTTTC CASTGSGANVLTF
TRBJ2-3 TRBV9 TRBD2 NA TGTGCCAGCAGCGCCCGTCCGGGACTAGCGGGAGTTGAGGATACGCAGTATTTT CASSARPGLAGVEDTQYF
TRBJ2-7 TRBV12-3/TRBV12-4 NA NA TGTGCCAGCAGTTTAGTCCAGGATTCCTACGAGCAGTACTTC CASSLVQDSYEQYF
TRBJ1-2 TRBV2 NA NA TGTGCCAGCACAGGGGAGGTTCTCTATGGCTACACCTTC CASTGEVLYGYTF
TRBJ2-1 TRBV6-1 TRBD2 NA TGTGCCAGCAGGGCTAGTGTGGCGGGGGGGCGCAATGAGCAGTTCTTC CASRASVAGGRNEQFF
TRBJ1-5 TRBV20-1 NA NA TGCAGTCCCCTACGGGGAATGGGCAATCAGCCCCAGCATTTT CSPLRGMGNQPQHF
TRBJ1-2 TRBV30 NA NA TGTGCCTGGACAGGAGCCATCTATGGCTACACCTTC CAWTGAIYGYTF
TRBJ1-5 TRBV12-3/TRBV12-4 NA NA TGTGCCAGCAAGTCGGACAATCAGCCCCAGCATTTT CASKSDNQPQHF
TRBJ1-5 TRBV30 TRBD1 NA TGTGCCTGGAGTGTCGGGACAGGGGTTCAGCCCCAGCATTTT CAWSVGTGVQPQHF
TRBJ2-1 TRBV4-1 TRBD2 NA TGCGCCAGCAGCCAAAGCGGGAGCTACAATGAGCAGTTCTTC CASSQSGSYNEQFF
TRBJ2-1 TRBV11-2 NA NA TGTGCCAGCAGCTTAGTTAGAGGCTCTGCCAATGAGCAGTTCTTC CASSLVRGSANEQFF